The T cell receptor (beta chain) under discussion was sequenced for a study of control samples from healthy donors and cancer patients. The assay was immunoSEQ multiplex PCR, and TCRdb's table has in-frame clones only and misses some. The table lists 12,000 to 15,000 clones, approximately 80% of them singletons. Germline CDR1 SGDLS, CDR2 YYNGEE. Deletions cut 3 bases from V and 6 bases from J, with 15 bases between. This CDR3 comprises 14 residues. The chain recombines TRBV9 with TRBJ1-2, with D possibly TRBD1 on 5 matching bases. The sequencing sample was made of formalin-fixed, paraffin-embedded tissue. The sequence was obtained from a female donor with lung cancer. The DNA for the CDR3 is TGTGCCAGCAGCGGCGGAGGGGTTTACGATGGCTACACCTTC. Its translation is CASSGGGVYDGYTF.